The rows below give T cell receptor beta chains drawn from one sample of a study of radiation and T cells in renal cell carcinoma. The repertoire was sequenced with immunoSEQ multiplex PCR; TCRdb's copy has only in-frame clones and lacks some. This sample has some 64,000 clones; around three quarters occur once, and the top ten carry 6% to 7%. The sequencing here drew on blood, taken from a patient whose treatment included radiotherapy and nephrectomy. Source of these receptors: a man aged 55 to 70 with renal cell carcinoma. Each CDR3 is given with its conserved first and last residue. A D gene is named only where the DNA matches it firmly. Only part of the rows carry a size: once, few, many, or a class if the clone is expanded.

NA,TRBV11-3,NA,TRBJ2-2,TGTGCCAGCAGCTCTAGATCAATGAGCGGGCTCACCGGGGAGCTGTTTTTT,CASSSRSMSGLTGELFF
NA,TRBV27,few,TRBJ2-7,TGTGCCAGCAGTAAATCTGGACGGGTCCGAGACGAGCAGTACTTC,CASSKSGRVRDEQYF
NA,TRBV5-1,NA,TRBJ2-1,TGCGCCAGCAGCTTGGACAGGGCAGGACTCAATGAGCAGTTCTTC,CASSLDRAGLNEQFF
NA,TRBV7-9,NA,TRBJ2-1,TGTGCCAGCAGCTCCGGGAGAGTCCATGAGCAGTTCTTC,CASSSGRVHEQFF
NA,TRBV29-1,NA,TRBJ2-1,TGCAGCGTGATTCCTTCATCCTACAATGAGCAGTTCTTC,CSVIPSSYNEQFF
NA,TRBV6-1,NA,TRBJ1-4,TGTGCCAGTACGGGCCTAGTAGGGGAAAAACTGTTTTTT,CASTGLVGEKLFF
TRBD2,TRBV7-2,NA,TRBJ2-5,TGTGCCAGCCAAAGGAGGCTAGCGGGAGAAGAGACCCAGTACTTC,CASQRRLAGEETQYF
NA,TRBV19,few,TRBJ1-5,TGTGCCAGTAGTATTGGGCTCCGGAATCAGCCCCAGCATTTT,CASSIGLRNQPQHF
NA,TRBV30,NA,TRBJ2-3,TGTGCCTGGAGTGTCGGGGGAGTTACGGATACGCAGTATTTT,CAWSVGGVTDTQYF
NA,TRBV5-1,NA,TRBJ2-5,TGCGCCAGCAGCTTGGGTGGCGGTGCCCCGGGGACCCAGTACTTC,CASSLGGGAPGTQYF
NA,TRBV5-1,NA,TRBJ1-1,TGCGCCAGCAGCTTGTTCGGGTTGAACACTGAAGCTTTCTTT,CASSLFGLNTEAFF
NA,TRBV9,NA,TRBJ1-1,TGTGCCAGCAGCGTAGCAGGGAACACTGAAGCTTTCTTT,CASSVAGNTEAFF
TRBD1,TRBV5-1,NA,TRBJ2-2,TGCGCCAGCAGCGAGGGACAGGGGGGCCTCGGGGAGCTGTTTTTT,CASSEGQGGLGELFF
NA,TRBV20-1,NA,TRBJ2-7,TGCAGTGCCCGGGGTCCCTACGAGCAGTACTTC,CSARGPYEQYF
NA,TRBV5-1,NA,TRBJ1-2,TGCGCCAGCACCGGACAGACCTCCTATGGCTACACCTTC,CASTGQTSYGYTF
TRBD2,TRBV6-6,NA,TRBJ2-5,TGTGCCAGCAGTTACTCTTCTAGCGGACAAGAGACCCAGTACTTC,CASSYSSSGQETQYF
NA,TRBV15,NA,TRBJ2-1,TGTGCCACCGCGTCGGGACGGTCCCTGAGGGGGCAGTTCTTC,CATASGRSLRGQFF
TRBD1,TRBV7-9,NA,TRBJ1-1,TGTGCCAGCAGCTCCCAAAACCCGGACAGGGAGGGTATAGCTTTCTTT,CASSSQNPDREGIAFF
NA,TRBV29-1,NA,TRBJ1-2,TGCAGCGCCTGGGGAGAATGGGGGAGCGATGGCTACACCTTC,CSAWGEWGSDGYTF
TRBD1,TRBV4-3,NA,TRBJ1-2,TGCGCCAGCAGCCGCGGGACAGGCGAAGCCGTTGGCTACACCTTC,CASSRGTGEAVGYTF
NA,TRBV30,NA,TRBJ1-5,TGTGCCTGGAGTGGGGACGGGAATCAGCCCCAGCATTTT,CAWSGDGNQPQHF
NA,TRBV15,few,TRBJ1-5,TGTGCCACCAGCAGAGATCGGTCTCAGCCCCAGCATTTT,CATSRDRSQPQHF
TRBD1,TRBV10-3,NA,TRBJ1-4,TGTGCCATCAGTGGGGACACGGGACAGGGTAACGAAAAACTGTTTTTT,CAISGDTGQGNEKLFF
TRBD1,TRBV6-5,NA,TRBJ2-5,TGTGCCAGCAGAGGACAGGTCGGGGAGACCCAGTACTTC,CASRGQVGETQYF
NA,TRBV11-2,NA,TRBJ2-2,TGTGCCAGCAGCTTAGCGGCAGGCCTAAACACCGGGGAGCTGTTTTTT,CASSLAAGLNTGELFF
NA,TRBV2,few,TRBJ1-5,TGTGCCAGCATACGTGATAGGGGGCAGCCCCAGCATTTT,CASIRDRGQPQHF
TRBD2,TRBV9,few,TRBJ2-3,TGTGCCAGCAGTTCGACTAGCGGGAGAGCAGATACGCAGTATTTT,CASSSTSGRADTQYF
TRBD2,TRBV29-1,NA,TRBJ2-7,TGCAGCGTTGGCCCGGGAGGCGCCTACGAGCAGTACTTC,CSVGPGGAYEQYF
TRBD1,TRBV18,NA,TRBJ1-1,TGTGCCAGCTCACCATCCACAGGGGGCGGAAGCACTGAAGCTTTCTTT,CASSPSTGGGSTEAFF
NA,TRBV2,NA,TRBJ1-3,TGTGCCAGCAGCCCCTTGACAGGCTCTGGAAACACCATATATTTT,CASSPLTGSGNTIYF
TRBD1,TRBV2,NA,TRBJ2-5,TGTGCCAGCAGCTGGGACAGGGAGTACCAAGAGACCCAGTACTTC,CASSWDREYQETQYF
NA,TRBV2,NA,TRBJ2-3,TGTGCCAGCAGTTACCGGGACACTCGCACAGATACGCAGTATTTT,CASSYRDTRTDTQYF
NA,TRBV7-9,NA,TRBJ2-3,TGTGCCAGCAGCTTAGGAACCCACCGCACAGATACGCAGTATTTT,CASSLGTHRTDTQYF
NA,TRBV29-1,NA,TRBJ1-2,TGCAGCGTTGTTGGCCCCTTGGGTGGCTACACCTTC,CSVVGPLGGYTF
NA,TRBV18,NA,TRBJ2-3,TGTGCCAGCTCACGGGGCACAGATACGCAGTATTTT,CASSRGTDTQYF
TRBD1,TRBV5-1,NA,TRBJ2-3,TGCGCCAGCAGCTTGGGAGGGGGCAGCACAGATACGCAGTATTTT,CASSLGGGSTDTQYF
NA,TRBV19,once,TRBJ1-1,TGTGCCAGTAGTACCTCAGGGAACACTGAAGCTTTCTTT,CASSTSGNTEAFF
TRBD2,TRBV7-2,NA,TRBJ2-1,TGTGCCAGCACACCTAGCGGAGGGCGCTACAATGAGCAGTTCTTC,CASTPSGGRYNEQFF
TRBD1,TRBV9,NA,TRBJ1-1,TGTGCCAGCAGCGGATTACAGGGGCCGGGGACTGAAGCTTTCTTT,CASSGLQGPGTEAFF
NA,TRBV5-1,NA,TRBJ1-5,TGCGCCAGCAGCTTGTCGGGCCCCCAGGGTGATCAGCCCCAGCATTTT,CASSLSGPQGDQPQHF
NA,TRBV11-2,NA,TRBJ1-2,TGTGCCAGCAGCTTAGGGACTTTCTATGGCTACACCTTC,CASSLGTFYGYTF
NA,TRBV19,few,TRBJ1-3,TGTGCCAGTGGACGGGGGACAATATATTTT,CASGRGTIYF
NA,TRBV9,NA,TRBJ2-2,TGTGCCAGCAGCGTAGCGGGATTCAACACCGGGGAGCTGTTTTTT,CASSVAGFNTGELFF
NA,TRBV21-1,NA,TRBJ2-2,TGTGCCAGCAGCAAAGTAGGGACAGATAACACCGGGGAGCTGTTTTTT,CASSKVGTDNTGELFF
TRBD1,TRBV4-3,NA,TRBJ2-7,TGCGCCAGGTTATACAGACAGGGGGCGAACGAGCAGTACTTC,CARLYRQGANEQYF
TRBD1,TRBV7-9,NA,TRBJ1-4,TGTGCCAGCAGCTTAGCCTTGGGACAGGGGTATGAAAAACTGTTTTTT,CASSLALGQGYEKLFF
TRBD1,TRBV5-1,NA,TRBJ2-2,TGCGCCAGCAGCTTGTCAGGGGGCGGCACCGGGGAGCTGTTTTTT,CASSLSGGGTGELFF
NA,TRBV6-5,NA,TRBJ2-2,TGTGCCAGCAGCCGACAGCGAGGCACCGGGGAGCTGTTTTTT,CASSRQRGTGELFF
NA,TRBV18,NA,TRBJ1-1,TGTGCCAGCTCACCGAGGACAGACAACACTGAAGCTTTCTTT,CASSPRTDNTEAFF
NA,TRBV9,NA,TRBJ2-7,TGTGCCAGCAGCGTAGAGTTAAACGATAGCGAGCAGTACTTC,CASSVELNDSEQYF
NA,TRBV27,NA,TRBJ1-5,TGTGCCAGCAGTTTCCGTGGCGGGCCCCAGCATTTT,CASSFRGGPQHF
NA,TRBV6-5,NA,TRBJ2-3,TGTGCCAGCAGTTATTTACAGAGAGGCACAGATACGCAGTATTTT,CASSYLQRGTDTQYF
NA,TRBV7-9,NA,TRBJ1-4,TGTGCCAGCAGCTCCCGGGGGGGGCTGTCAAACGAAAAACTGTTTTTT,CASSSRGGLSNEKLFF
TRBD2,TRBV9,NA,TRBJ2-5,TGTGCCAGCAGCGTAGGGCTAGCGGGCCTCCAGTACTTC,CASSVGLAGLQYF